This is a list of T cell receptor beta chains from one sample in a study of naive and memory T cell subsets. One entry per CDR3 protein results from TCRdb running MiXCR on the UMI-ligation and nested PCR reads. Here the sample spans 140,000 to 150,000 distinct CDR3 sequences, over 20% being singletons. Sequencing was done on a sample of naive CD4+ T cells from blood. The source of these receptors is a human donor in good health. Each CDR3 is given with its conserved first and last residue. Each record gives: clone size, J gene, V gene, D gene, CDR3 protein, CDR3 DNA. A D gene is named only where the DNA matches it firmly. Clone size is stated in some rows and not others, as once, few, many or a class when expanded.

size: few
J: TRBJ2-5
V: TRBV5-1
D: TRBD1
CDR3: CASSPGQTQETQYF
DNA: TGCGCCAGCAGCCCGGGACAGACACAAGAGACCCAGTACTTC

size: many
J: TRBJ1-5
V: TRBV20-1
D: .
CDR3: CSARGSGNQPQHF
DNA: TGCAGTGCTAGAGGAAGCGGCAATCAGCCCCAGCATTTT

size: .
J: TRBJ2-7
V: TRBV7-6
D: .
CDR3: CASSRGVTELYEQYF
DNA: TGTGCCAGCAGCCGAGGGGTCACAGAACTCTACGAGCAGTACTTC

size: many
J: TRBJ2-7
V: TRBV29-1
D: TRBD1
CDR3: CSVVWDSYEQYF
DNA: TGCAGCGTTGTTTGGGACAGCTACGAGCAGTACTTC

size: .
J: TRBJ2-4
V: TRBV7-2
D: TRBD2
CDR3: CASSISGRAGYIQYF
DNA: TGTGCCAGCAGCATTAGCGGGAGGGCCGGATACATTCAGTACTTC

size: .
J: TRBJ2-3
V: TRBV12-3/TRBV12-4
D: TRBD1
CDR3: CASTIGQGRDTQYF
DNA: TGTGCCAGCACCATCGGACAGGGGAGAGATACGCAGTATTTT

size: few
J: TRBJ1-3
V: TRBV15
D: .
CDR3: CATSPSWNSGNTIYF
DNA: TGTGCCACCAGCCCCTCCTGGAACTCTGGAAACACCATATATTTT

size: few
J: TRBJ2-5
V: TRBV12-3/TRBV12-4
D: .
CDR3: CASSLVGPGETQYF
DNA: TGTGCCAGCAGTTTAGTGGGGCCAGGAGAGACCCAGTACTTC

size: .
J: TRBJ2-3
V: TRBV5-1
D: TRBD1
CDR3: CASTLRDSSTDTQYF
DNA: TGCGCCAGCACCCTCCGGGACAGCAGCACAGATACGCAGTATTTT

size: few
J: TRBJ2-7
V: TRBV7-9
D: TRBD1
CDR3: CASSPRLTGRYEQYF
DNA: TGTGCCAGCAGCCCCCGGTTGACAGGGCGCTACGAGCAGTACTTC

size: few
J: TRBJ2-1
V: TRBV5-1
D: TRBD1
CDR3: CASSLVTGGKIEQFF
DNA: TGCGCCAGCAGCTTGGTTACAGGGGGAAAAATTGAGCAGTTCTTC

size: many
J: TRBJ2-7
V: TRBV28
D: .
CDR3: CASMRPSYEQYF
DNA: TGTGCCAGCATGAGGCCTTCCTACGAGCAGTACTTC

size: many
J: TRBJ1-1
V: TRBV29-1
D: .
CDR3: CSVRQVLNTEAFF
DNA: TGCAGCGTTAGACAGGTATTGAACACTGAAGCTTTCTTT

size: .
J: TRBJ2-5
V: TRBV18
D: .
CDR3: CASLGTTLVQETQYF
DNA: TGTGCCAGCTTGGGGACCACCCTGGTCCAAGAGACCCAGTACTTC

size: .
J: TRBJ2-1
V: TRBV28
D: TRBD2
CDR3: CASRGWTSGRASNLF
DNA: TGTGCCAGCAGGGGCTGGACTAGCGGGAGGGCCTCTAATCTCTTC

size: many
J: TRBJ2-1
V: TRBV29-1
D: .
CDR3: CSVSGVHEQFF
DNA: TGCAGCGTCAGTGGGGTACATGAGCAGTTCTTC

size: .
J: TRBJ2-7
V: TRBV7-8
D: .
CDR3: CASSFSFKEQYF
DNA: TGTGCCAGCAGTTTCTCCTTCAAAGAGCAGTACTTC

size: many
J: TRBJ2-7
V: TRBV7-9
D: .
CDR3: CASSRQYEQYF
DNA: TGTGCCAGCAGCCGACAGTACGAGCAGTACTTC

size: once
J: TRBJ2-3
V: TRBV5-1
D: .
CDR3: CASRALTDTQYF
DNA: TGCGCCAGCAGGGCACTCACAGATACGCAGTATTTT

size: few
J: TRBJ2-1
V: TRBV12-3/TRBV12-4
D: .
CDR3: CASRSTVYNEQFF
DNA: TGTGCCAGCAGATCGACCGTATACAATGAGCAGTTCTTC

size: .
J: TRBJ2-5
V: TRBV5-1
D: .
CDR3: CASSFPTEKGIQYF
DNA: TGCGCCAGCAGCTTCCCTACTGAGAAGGGGATCCAGTACTTC

size: many
J: TRBJ2-4
V: TRBV6-1
D: .
CDR3: CASSQGGSIQYF
DNA: TGTGCCAGCAGCCAGGGTGGGAGCATTCAGTACTTC

size: .
J: TRBJ1-3
V: TRBV6-6
D: .
CDR3: CASTTGASGNTIYF
DNA: TGTGCCAGCACTACCGGGGCCTCTGGAAACACCATATATTTT